Shown below are 3 T cell receptor beta chains from a single sample sequenced in a study of Ad26.COV2.S vaccination and SARS-CoV-2 variants. Treatment given: around 19 received Ad26.COV2.S at low or high dose, single or two shots; 5 received placebo; per-sample allocation not given. Material that was analyzed had been drawn on day 63 after the first vaccine or placebo injection. The method was immunoSEQ multiplex PCR; TCRdb's version includes in-frame clones alone and lacks a portion of them. The table records roughly 390,000 clones, around 85% of them present only once. This specimen consisted of peripheral blood, obtained in a trial of Ad26.COV2.S vaccine versus placebo. The receptors derive from a person aged 18-65 years who received the Ad26.COV2.S COVID-19 vaccine or a placebo.

The chain links TRBV29-1 to TRBJ2-1; TRBD1 matches 8 bases. The CDR3 runs to 17 residues. V dropped 0 bases and J dropped 3; count of bases not matched to a gene: 10. Germline V gene lookup returns CDR1 SQVTM and CDR2 ANQGSEA. This CDR3 is CSVEDRGSDRVYNEQFF. The CDR3 nucleotides read TGCAGCGTTGAAGATAGAGGGTCGGACAGGGTCTACAATGAGCAGTTCTTC.

This clone was observed once. This chain connects TRBV11-2 to TRBJ1-3; D may be TRBD1 (6 bases). Germline loops: CDR1 SGHAT, CDR2 FQNNGV. The CDR3 covers 17 residues. V was shortened by 3 bases and J by 2 bases, with 17 bases between the two germline ends. DNA of the CDR3: TGTGCCAGCAGCTTCCCCATTAGGGGGGAAACTGGAAACACCATATATTTT. Protein product: CASSFPIRGETGNTIYF.

J is TRBJ1-1 and V is TRBV11-1; D may be TRBD1 (6 bases). The length of the CDR3 is 15 residues. CDR1 and CDR2 from the germline V gene are SGHAT and FQDESV (reference sequence). Trimming took off 0 bases at V and 6 bases at J, with 14 bases between the two ends. The CDR3 bases are TGTGCCAGCAGCTTAGCGGGGGCGATTGTGGCTGAAGCTTTCTTT. Translation: CASSLAGAIVAEAFF.